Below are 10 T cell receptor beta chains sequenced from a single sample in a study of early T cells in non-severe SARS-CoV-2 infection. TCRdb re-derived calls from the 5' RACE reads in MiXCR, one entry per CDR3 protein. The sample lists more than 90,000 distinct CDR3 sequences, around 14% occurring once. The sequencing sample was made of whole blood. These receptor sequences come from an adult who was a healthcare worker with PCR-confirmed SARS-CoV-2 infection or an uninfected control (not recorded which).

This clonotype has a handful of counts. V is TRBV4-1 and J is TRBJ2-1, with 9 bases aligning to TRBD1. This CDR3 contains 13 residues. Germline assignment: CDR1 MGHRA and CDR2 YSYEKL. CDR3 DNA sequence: TGCGGCAGAAGGACAGGGGCTTACAATGAGCAGTTCTTC. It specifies CGRRTGAYNEQFF.

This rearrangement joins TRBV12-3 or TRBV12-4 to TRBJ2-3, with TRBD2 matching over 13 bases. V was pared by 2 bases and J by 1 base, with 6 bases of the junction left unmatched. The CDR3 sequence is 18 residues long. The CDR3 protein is CASSLTGLAGVGTDTQYF. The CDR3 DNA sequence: TGTGCCAGCAGTTTAACCGGACTAGCGGGGGTAGGCACAGATACGCAGTATTTT.

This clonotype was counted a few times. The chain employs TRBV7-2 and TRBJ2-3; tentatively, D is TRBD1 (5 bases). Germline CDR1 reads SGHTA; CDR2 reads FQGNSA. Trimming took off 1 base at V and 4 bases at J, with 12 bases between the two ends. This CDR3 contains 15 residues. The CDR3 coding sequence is TGTGCCAGCAGCTTAGGTGGGGTGGGGCCAGATACGCAGTATTTT. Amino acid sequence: CASSLGGVGPDTQYF.

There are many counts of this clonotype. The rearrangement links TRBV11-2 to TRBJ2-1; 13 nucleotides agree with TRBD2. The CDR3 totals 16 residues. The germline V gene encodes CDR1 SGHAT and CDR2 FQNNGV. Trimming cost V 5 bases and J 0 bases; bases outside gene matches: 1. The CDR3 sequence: CASSGTSGASYNEQFF. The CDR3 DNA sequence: TGTGCCAGCAGCGGGACTAGCGGGGCCTCCTACAATGAGCAGTTCTTC.

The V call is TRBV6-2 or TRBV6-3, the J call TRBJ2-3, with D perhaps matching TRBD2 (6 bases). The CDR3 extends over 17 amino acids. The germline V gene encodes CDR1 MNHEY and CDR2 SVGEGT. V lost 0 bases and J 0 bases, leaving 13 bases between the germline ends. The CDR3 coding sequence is TGTGCCAGCAGTTACTCTAGGGGACTGACTAGCACAGATACGCAGTATTTT. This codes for CASSYSRGLTSTDTQYF.

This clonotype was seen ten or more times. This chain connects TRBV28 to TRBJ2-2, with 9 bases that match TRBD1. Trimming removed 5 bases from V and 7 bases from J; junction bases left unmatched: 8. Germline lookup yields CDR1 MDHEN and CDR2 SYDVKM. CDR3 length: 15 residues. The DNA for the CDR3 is TGTGCCAGCAGTCCGGGACAGGGATTTAGCGGGGAGCTGTTTTTT. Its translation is CASSPGQGFSGELFF.

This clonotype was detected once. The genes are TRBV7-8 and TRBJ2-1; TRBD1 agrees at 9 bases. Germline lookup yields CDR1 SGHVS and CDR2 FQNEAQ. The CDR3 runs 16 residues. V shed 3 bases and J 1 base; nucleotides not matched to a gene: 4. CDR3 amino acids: CASSFRTGVSYNEQFF. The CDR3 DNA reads TGTGCCAGCAGCTTCCGGACAGGGGTATCCTACAATGAGCAGTTCTTC. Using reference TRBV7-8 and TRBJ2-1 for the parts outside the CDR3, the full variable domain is GAGVSQSPRYKVAKRGQDVALRCDPISGHVSLFWYQQALGQGPEFLTYFQNEAQLDKSGLPSDRFFAERPEGSVSTLKIQRTQQEDSAVYLCASSFRTGVSYNEQFFGPGTRLTVL.

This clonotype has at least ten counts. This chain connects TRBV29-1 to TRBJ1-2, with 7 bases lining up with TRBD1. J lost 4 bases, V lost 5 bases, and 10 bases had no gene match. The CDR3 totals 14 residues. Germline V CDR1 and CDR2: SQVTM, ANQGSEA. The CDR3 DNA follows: TGCAGCGTTCGCCCGGGGGGGACAGTCTATGGCTACACCTTC. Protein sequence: CSVRPGGTVYGYTF.

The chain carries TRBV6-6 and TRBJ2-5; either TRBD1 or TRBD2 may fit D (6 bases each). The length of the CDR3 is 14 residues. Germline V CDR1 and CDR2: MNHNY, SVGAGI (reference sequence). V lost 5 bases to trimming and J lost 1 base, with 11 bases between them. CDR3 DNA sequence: TGTGCCAGCAGTACCAGGGGAGGCCAAGAGACCCAGTACTTC. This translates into CASSTRGGQETQYF.

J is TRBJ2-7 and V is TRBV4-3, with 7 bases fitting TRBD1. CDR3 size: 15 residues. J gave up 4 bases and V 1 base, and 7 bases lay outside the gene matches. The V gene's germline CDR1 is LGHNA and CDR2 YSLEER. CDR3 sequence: CASSQVRQGAYEQYF. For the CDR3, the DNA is TGCGCCAGCAGCCAAGTAAGACAGGGAGCGTACGAGCAGTACTTC.